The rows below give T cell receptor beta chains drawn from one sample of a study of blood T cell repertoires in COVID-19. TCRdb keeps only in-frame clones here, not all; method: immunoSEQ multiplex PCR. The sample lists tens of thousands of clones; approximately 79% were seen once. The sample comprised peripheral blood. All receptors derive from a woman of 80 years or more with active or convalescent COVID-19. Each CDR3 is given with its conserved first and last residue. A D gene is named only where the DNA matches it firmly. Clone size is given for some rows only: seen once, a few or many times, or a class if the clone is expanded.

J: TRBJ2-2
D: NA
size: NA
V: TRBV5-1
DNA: TGCGCCAGCAGAATGACCGTGGGAGACACCGGGGAGCTGTTTTTT
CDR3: CASRMTVGDTGELFF

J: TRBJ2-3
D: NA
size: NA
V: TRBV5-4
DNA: TGTGCCACTCGGCGTGCGGGGGCTTTCACAGATACGCAGTATTTT
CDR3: CATRRAGAFTDTQYF

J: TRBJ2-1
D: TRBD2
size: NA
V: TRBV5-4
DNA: TGTGCCAGCAGCTCAATAGCGGGGACATACAATGAGCAGTTCTTC
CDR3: CASSSIAGTYNEQFF

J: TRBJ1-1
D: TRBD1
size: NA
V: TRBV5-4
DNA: TGTGCCAGCAGCCCAAAAAGGACAGGGGATAAAGCTTTCTTT
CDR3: CASSPKRTGDKAFF

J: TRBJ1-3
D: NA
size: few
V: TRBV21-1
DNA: TGTGCCAGCAGCAAAGTACCCTACTCTGGAAACACCATATATTTT
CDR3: CASSKVPYSGNTIYF

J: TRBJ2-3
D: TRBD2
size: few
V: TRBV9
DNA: TGTGCCAGCAGCGGGCTAGCGGGGGGGTTGGGAGATACGCAGTATTTT
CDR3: CASSGLAGGLGDTQYF

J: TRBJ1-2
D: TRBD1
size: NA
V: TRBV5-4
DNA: TGTGCCTCAGCCGACAGGGTTAACTATGGCTACACCTTC
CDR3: CASADRVNYGYTF

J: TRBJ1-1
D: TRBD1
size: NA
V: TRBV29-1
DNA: TGCAGCGTCGAAACAGGGGCCACTGAAGCTTTCTTT
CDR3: CSVETGATEAFF

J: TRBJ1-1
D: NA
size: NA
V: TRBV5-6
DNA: TGTGCCAGCAGCTTCTCCCCCAGGGCGAACACTGAAGCTTTCTTT
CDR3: CASSFSPRANTEAFF

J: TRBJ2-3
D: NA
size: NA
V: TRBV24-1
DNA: TGTGCCACCAGTGATTCGCGCAGGGGATGGGGAGATACGCAGTATTTT
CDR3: CATSDSRRGWGDTQYF

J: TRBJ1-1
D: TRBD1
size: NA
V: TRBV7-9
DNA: TGTGCCAGCAGCTTAATCCCGAAGGGACAGGGGGACACTGAAGCTTTCTTT
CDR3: CASSLIPKGQGDTEAFF

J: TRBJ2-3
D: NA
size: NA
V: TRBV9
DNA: TGTGCCAGCAGCGCTAAGCTCACAGATACGCAGTATTTT
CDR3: CASSAKLTDTQYF

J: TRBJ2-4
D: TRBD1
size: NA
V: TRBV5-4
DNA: TGTGCCAGCAGTAGGGACAGGGGGATCGACATTCAGTACTTC
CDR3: CASSRDRGIDIQYF

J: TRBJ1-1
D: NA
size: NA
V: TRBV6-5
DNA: TGTGCCAGCAGGCGGCCGGGGGAGAACACTGAAGCTTTCTTT
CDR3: CASRRPGENTEAFF

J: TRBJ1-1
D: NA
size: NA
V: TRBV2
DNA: TGTGCCAGCATCTACGACACTGAAGCTTTCTTT
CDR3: CASIYDTEAFF

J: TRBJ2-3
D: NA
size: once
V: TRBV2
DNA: TGTGCCAGCAGCCCCGTTGTTAGCACAGATACGCAGTATTTT
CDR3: CASSPVVSTDTQYF

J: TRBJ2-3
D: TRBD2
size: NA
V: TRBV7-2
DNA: TGTGCCAGCAGCTTGGAGTGGACTAGCGGGGGCGCAGATACGCAGTATTTT
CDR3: CASSLEWTSGGADTQYF

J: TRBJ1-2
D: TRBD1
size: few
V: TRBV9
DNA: TGTGCCAGCAGCTTCCACAGGGGGTTCAGCTTC
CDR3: CASSFHRGFSF

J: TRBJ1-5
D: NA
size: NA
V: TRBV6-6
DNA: TGTGCCAGCCAGTTTGGCCTTTATCAGCCCCAGCATTTT
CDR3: CASQFGLYQPQHF

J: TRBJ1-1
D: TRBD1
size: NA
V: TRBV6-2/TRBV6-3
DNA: TGTGCCAGCAGCCACCGGGGGACAGGGGGACACATGAACACTGAAGCTTTCTTT
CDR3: CASSHRGTGGHMNTEAFF

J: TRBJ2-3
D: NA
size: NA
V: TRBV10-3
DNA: TGTGCCACCCGCGAAACACAGGGCTCAGATACGCAGTATTTT
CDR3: CATRETQGSDTQYF

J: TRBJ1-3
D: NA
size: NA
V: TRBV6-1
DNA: TGTGCCAGCAGTGTCCTAGGCTCTCTCTCTGGAAACACCATATATTTT
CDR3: CASSVLGSLSGNTIYF

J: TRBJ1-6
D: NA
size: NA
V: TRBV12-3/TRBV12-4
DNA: TGTGCCAGCAGTTCAAGACAGATATCACCCCTCCACTTT
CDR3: CASSSRQISPLHF

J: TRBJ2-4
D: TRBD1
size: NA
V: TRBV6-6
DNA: TGTGCCAGCAGTCGTAATTCAAGGGGGCTTGAAAACATTCAGTACTTC
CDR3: CASSRNSRGLENIQYF

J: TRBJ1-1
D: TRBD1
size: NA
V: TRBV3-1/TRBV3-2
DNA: TGTGCCAGCAGCCAGGAGGGGACAGGGCGAGGGTACACTGAAGCTTTCTTT
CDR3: CASSQEGTGRGYTEAFF

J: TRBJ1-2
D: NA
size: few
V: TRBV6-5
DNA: TGTGCCAGCAGTTACTCACCAAACGAGGCAGGGGGCTACACCTTC
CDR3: CASSYSPNEAGGYTF

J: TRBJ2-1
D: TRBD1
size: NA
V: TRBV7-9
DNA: TGTGCCAGCAGTAACAGGGGATCCCGTTACAATGAGCAGTTCTTC
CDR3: CASSNRGSRYNEQFF

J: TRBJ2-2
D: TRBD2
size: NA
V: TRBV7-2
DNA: TGTGCCAGCAGCTTAGAGGTAGCGGGGGGCCTAAACACCGGGGAGCTGTTTTTT
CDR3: CASSLEVAGGLNTGELFF

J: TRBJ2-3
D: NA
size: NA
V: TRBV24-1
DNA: TGTGCCACCAAAGGAGGGAACACAGATACGCAGTATTTT
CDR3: CATKGGNTDTQYF

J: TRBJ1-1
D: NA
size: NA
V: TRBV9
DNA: TGTGCCAGCAGCGTAGTCGGGGAGTTCGACACTGAAGCTTTCTTT
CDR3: CASSVVGEFDTEAFF

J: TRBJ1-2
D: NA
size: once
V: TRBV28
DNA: TGTGCCAGCAGTGAACAGGGTGGTTGGTACTATGGCTACACCTTC
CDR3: CASSEQGGWYYGYTF

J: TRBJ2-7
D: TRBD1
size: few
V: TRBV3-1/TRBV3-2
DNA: TGTGCCAGCAGCCTCCCCTCAGGGACAGGCGAGCAGTACTTC
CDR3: CASSLPSGTGEQYF

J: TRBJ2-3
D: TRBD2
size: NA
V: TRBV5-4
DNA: TGTGCCAGCAGCCCTAGCGGAGGGCTGGCGGCAGATACGCAGTATTTT
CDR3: CASSPSGGLAADTQYF

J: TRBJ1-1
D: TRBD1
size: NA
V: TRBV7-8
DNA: TGTGCCAGCAGCTTAGTTACAGGGGGAAACACTGAAGCTTTCTTT
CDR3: CASSLVTGGNTEAFF

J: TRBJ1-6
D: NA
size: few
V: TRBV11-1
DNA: TGTGCCAGCAGCTTAAATGTCCGTGATTCACCCCTCCACTTT
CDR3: CASSLNVRDSPLHF

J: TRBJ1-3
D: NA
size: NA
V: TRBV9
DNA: TGTGCCAGCAGCGGGAAAACAGGGTATGGAAACACCATATATTTT
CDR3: CASSGKTGYGNTIYF

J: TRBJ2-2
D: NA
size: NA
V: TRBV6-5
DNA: TGTGCCAGCACACAGTCGAACACCGGGGAGCTGTTTTTT
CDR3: CASTQSNTGELFF

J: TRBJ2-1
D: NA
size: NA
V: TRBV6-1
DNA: TGTGCCAGCAGGCCCGGGACATACAATGAGCAGTTCTTC
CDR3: CASRPGTYNEQFF

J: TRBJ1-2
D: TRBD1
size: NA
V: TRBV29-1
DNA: TGCAGCGCTGCCGACAGGGGCTATGGCTACACCTTC
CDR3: CSAADRGYGYTF

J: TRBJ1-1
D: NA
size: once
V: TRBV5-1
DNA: TGCGCCAGCAGCTTGGAGGCAGGTCCGAGTAACGGTATGAACACTGAAGCTTTCTTT
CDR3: CASSLEAGPSNGMNTEAFF

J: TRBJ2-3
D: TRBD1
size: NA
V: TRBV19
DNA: TGTGCCAGTAGATCCAGGGGGGATACGCAGTATTTT
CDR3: CASRSRGDTQYF

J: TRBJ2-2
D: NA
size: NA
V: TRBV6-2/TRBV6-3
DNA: TGTGCCAGCAGTCTTTTGAGGACCGGGGAGCTGTTTTTT
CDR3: CASSLLRTGELFF

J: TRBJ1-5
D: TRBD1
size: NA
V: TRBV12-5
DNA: TGTGCTAGTGCCTTGGGACAGGGGTTTCAGCCCCAGCATTTT
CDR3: CASALGQGFQPQHF

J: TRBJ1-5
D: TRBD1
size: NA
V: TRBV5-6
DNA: TGTGCCAGCAGCCCATGGGGACAGGGAATCAATCAGCCCCAGCATTTT
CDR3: CASSPWGQGINQPQHF

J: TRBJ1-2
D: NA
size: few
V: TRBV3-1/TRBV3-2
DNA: TGTGCCAGCAGCCACCTGGAGGGGCAGGGCGGCTACACCTTC
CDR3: CASSHLEGQGGYTF

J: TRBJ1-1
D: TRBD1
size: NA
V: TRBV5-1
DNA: TGCGCCAGCTCCGAAACAGGGGGCCTAAACGCTGAAGCTTTCTTT
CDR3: CASSETGGLNAEAFF

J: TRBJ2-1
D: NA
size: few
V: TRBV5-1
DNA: TGCGCCAGCAGCCAGGATGCGGGTGAGCAGTTCTTC
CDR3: CASSQDAGEQFF

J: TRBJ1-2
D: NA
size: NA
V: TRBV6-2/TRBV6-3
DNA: TGTGCCAGCAGCCCTCGGGGGTCTCTTCGCTACACCTTC
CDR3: CASSPRGSLRYTF